This TCR beta chain was recovered during a study of immune reconstitution after stem cell transplant in scleroderma. Germline CDR1 MDHEN, CDR2 SYDVKM. The CDR3 spans 14 residues. Trimming pared 6 bases from V and 4 bases from J, leaving 15 bases between. This clonotype qualifies as medium-sized. TCRdb re-called the RT-PCR reads through MiXCR, storing one row per CDR3 protein. The sample holds about 4,000 distinct CDR3 sequences, roughly 6.6% seen once. The chain joins TRBV28 to TRBJ1-1, with D uncertain. This sample was gathered before or after autologous hematopoietic stem cell transplantation (not recorded which). The TCR originated in a female donor with systemic sclerosis. The CDR3 here is CASRPRRGGTEAFF. Written as DNA, the CDR3 is TGTGCCAGCAGGCCCAGGCGCGGTGGCACTGAAGCTTTCTTT.